This T cell receptor beta chain appears in the sequencing data of a study of PD-1 blockade in classical Hodgkin lymphoma. Some clones are missing from TCRdb's copy, which holds only in-frame ones; the method was immunoSEQ multiplex PCR. The sample lists tens of thousands of clones, around nine tenths seen once, with around 5% in the top ten. The CDR3 totals 12 residues. The germline V gene encodes CDR1 LNHNV and CDR2 YYDKDF (reference sequence). The V end lost 3 bases, the J end lost 3 bases, and 6 bases lay between the germline ends. Every patient relapsed after autologous stem cell transplantation, and brentuximab vedotin exposure varied.

Sequencing used peripheral blood mononuclear cells (PBMCs), obtained before the second cycle of nivolumab. The TCR comes from a human donor with classical Hodgkin lymphoma. The V call is TRBV15, the J call TRBJ2-7; D perhaps matches TRBD2 (5 bases). DNA for the CDR3: TGTGCCACCAGCAGTGGGAGCTACGAGCAGTACTTC. Residues: CATSSGSYEQYF. Together with reference TRBV15 and TRBJ2-7, the CDR3 gives the full variable domain: DAMVIQNPRYQVTQFGKPVTLSCSQTLNHNVMYWYQQKSSQAPKLLFHYYDKDFNNEADTPDNFQSRRPNTSFCFLDIRSPGLGDTAMYLCATSSGSYEQYFGPGTRLTVT.